The 10 T cell receptor beta chains presented below share a single source sample, sequenced in a study of T cell changes during pregnancy in multiple sclerosis. The table came from immunoSEQ multiplex PCR; TCRdb's copy has only in-frame clones and leaves some out. The table includes roughly 50,000 clones, around 92% detected once. This specimen consisted of CD4+ T cells from peripheral blood mononuclear cells, obtained in the third trimester of pregnancy. The receptor set was obtained from a female donor with multiple sclerosis, enrolled in a pregnancy study.

The chain uses TRBV2 and TRBJ2-7; the D gene is possibly TRBD1 (6 bases). Trimming took off 6 bases at V and 0 bases at J, with 12 bases between the two ends. The CDR3 totals 14 residues. CDR1 is SNHLY, CDR2 FYNNEI, per germline. The CDR3 DNA reads TGTGCCAGCAGAGCTACAGGGAGCTCCTACGAGCAGTACTTC. Encoded protein: CASRATGSSYEQYF.

This clone occurred once. This sequence joins TRBV28 and TRBJ2-1; 14 bases fit TRBD2. With 4 bases clipped from V and 7 bases from J, the junction kept 9 bases outside the gene matches. The CDR3 consists of 17 residues. From germline, CDR1 is MDHEN and CDR2 SYDVKM. CDR3 in DNA: TGTGCCAGCAGTTCAACTACGACTAGCGGGAGGGGTAATGAGCAGTTCTTC. This gives the protein CASSSTTTSGRGNEQFF.

The chain recombines TRBV7-2 with TRBJ1-1; D gene unclear. With 5 bases removed from V and 5 bases from J, the gap between germline ends came to 12 bases. The V gene's germline CDR1 is SGHTA and CDR2 FQGNSA. This CDR3 has 13 amino acids. The CDR3 DNA reads as TGTGCCAGCAGCGCGACGGGGAGGACTGAAGCTTTCTTT. Translation gives CASSATGRTEAFF.

Details on this clone: One end of the junction varies from germline; a read error may be responsible. Distinct nucleotide sequences in the sample also encode this CDR3. V gene TRBV7-2 combines with J gene TRBJ2-1, with no clear D. CDR1 is SGHTA, CDR2 FQGNSA, per germline. The CDR3 contains 13 residues. The CDR3 is CASSLATTGEQFF. The CDR3 DNA follows: TGTGCCAGCAGCTTGGCTACTACCGGTGAGCAATTCTTC.

The V and J genes are TRBV7-2 and TRBJ2-7; 11 positions agree with TRBD2. With 4 bases clipped from V and 3 bases from J, the junction kept 5 bases outside the gene matches. Germline values: CDR1 SGHTA, CDR2 FQGNSA. The CDR3 is 15 residues long. Here the CDR3 reads CASSSAGTSGYEQYF. The CDR3 DNA is TGTGCCAGCAGCTCCGCGGGGACTAGCGGCTACGAGCAGTACTTC.

A single count supports this clone. V is TRBV11-2 and J is TRBJ2-7, with 8 bases identical to TRBD1. The CDR3 extends over 19 amino acids. The V segment lost 4 bases and the J segment 0 bases; nucleotides outside the gene matches: 17. Per germline, CDR1 SGHAT and CDR2 FQNNGV. CDR3 sequence (DNA): TGTGCCAGCAGCTCCCAGCCCTATAGACAGGGGCTTTACTCCTACGAGCAGTACTTC. This encodes CASSSQPYRQGLYSYEQYF. Full variable domain (outside the CDR3, taken from reference TRBV11-2 and TRBJ2-7): EAGVAQSPRYKIIEKRQSVAFWCNPISGHATLYWYQQILGQGPKLLIQFQNNGVVDDSQLPKDRFSAERLKGVDSTLKIQPAKLEDSAVYLCASSSQPYRQGLYSYEQYFGPGTRLTVT.

J is TRBJ2-7 and V is TRBV30; weak D call: TRBD1 (6 bases). Trimming cost V 5 bases and J 4 bases, with 12 bases left between them. Germline V gives CDR1 GTSNPN, CDR2 SVGIG (reference sequence). CDR3 length equals 12 residues. The CDR3 sequence: CAWGQTSYEQYF. CDR3 coding DNA: TGTGCCTGGGGACAGACATCTTACGAGCAGTACTTC. The full variable domain, its missing parts supplied by reference TRBV30 and TRBJ2-7, is SQTIHQWPATLVQPVGSPLSLECTVEGTSNPNLYWYRQAAGRGLQLLFYSVGIGQISSEVPQNLSASRPQDRQFILSSKKLLLSDSGFYLCAWGQTSYEQYFGPGTRLTVT.

This chain joins TRBV11-2 and TRBJ2-5; TRBD1 might be the D (8 bases). The CDR3 extends over 17 amino acids. V was trimmed by 2 bases and J by 5 bases, leaving 21 bases between them. Per germline, CDR1 SGHAT and CDR2 FQNNGV. CDR3: CASSLHSRTGRGETQYF. CDR3 in DNA: TGTGCCAGCAGCTTACATTCAAGGACAGGGAGGGGGGAGACCCAGTACTTC.

The J gene is TRBJ2-3, the V gene TRBV10-1; 8 positions agree with TRBD2. The V gene's germline CDR1 is WNHNN and CDR2 SYGVQD (reference sequence). The CDR3 is made up of 22 amino acids. V was pared by 7 bases and J by 0 bases, with 27 bases of the junction left unmatched. As DNA, the CDR3 is TGCGCCAGCACCACAGGACAGCTAGGCCCCTGGCGGGAGGCCTCTAGCACAGATACGCAGTATTTT. Amino acids: CASTTGQLGPWREASSTDTQYF.

V usage is TRBV11-3 and J usage is TRBJ2-5, with 7 bases that match TRBD2. The J segment lost 4 bases and the V segment lost 6 bases, leaving 14 bases of the junction unmatched. From germline, CDR1 is SGHNT and CDR2 YENEEA. This CDR3 region has 16 residues. The CDR3 sequence is CASRPPGEGSVETQYF. The CDR3, as DNA: TGTGCCAGCAGGCCCCCGGGGGAGGGTTCCGTAGAGACCCAGTACTTC.